The rows below give T cell receptor beta chains drawn from one sample of a study of T cells in Graves' hyperthyroidism and ophthalmopathy. TCRdb itself ran the multiplex PCR reads through MiXCR, one entry per CDR3 protein. The sample includes more than 550,000 distinct CDR3 sequences, roughly 45% of them seen just once. What was sequenced was peripheral blood or thyroid tissue (not recorded which). These receptors all come from an adult man with Graves' disease, either hyperthyroidism or ophthalmopathy (not recorded which). The CDR3 runs from the conserved cysteine through the conserved F or W. Fields, in order: V gene, clone size, J gene, D gene, CDR3 protein, CDR3 DNA. The D gene is left open where the match is weak. The listing skips clone size in some rows; elsewhere it reads once, few, many or a size class.

v_gene: TRBV19
abundance: .
j_gene: TRBJ1-5
d_gene: .
CDR3aa: CASSIPLGQPQHF
CDR3nt: TGTGCCAGTAGTATTCCCCTGGGTCAGCCCCAGCATTTT

v_gene: TRBV19
abundance: few
j_gene: TRBJ1-3
d_gene: .
CDR3aa: CASSIESSGNTIYF
CDR3nt: TGTGCCAGTAGTATAGAGAGCTCTGGAAACACCATATATTTT

v_gene: TRBV5-6
abundance: many
j_gene: TRBJ1-2
d_gene: .
CDR3aa: CASSLWDYGYTF
CDR3nt: TGTGCCAGCAGCTTGTGGGACTATGGCTACACCTTC

v_gene: TRBV7-2
abundance: many
j_gene: TRBJ2-7
d_gene: .
CDR3aa: CASSSRSASYEQYF
CDR3nt: TGTGCCAGCAGCTCGCGATCCGCTTCCTACGAGCAGTACTTC

v_gene: TRBV6-5
abundance: .
j_gene: TRBJ2-7
d_gene: .
CDR3aa: CASRGAWVGEQYF
CDR3nt: TGTGCCAGCAGAGGGGCCTGGGTGGGCGAGCAGTACTTC

v_gene: TRBV12-3/TRBV12-4
abundance: .
j_gene: TRBJ1-1
d_gene: .
CDR3aa: CASSYLDRNTEAFF
CDR3nt: TGTGCCAGCAGTTACCTGGACAGGAACACTGAAGCTTTCTTT

v_gene: TRBV25-1
abundance: many
j_gene: TRBJ1-6
d_gene: .
CDR3aa: CASRGVSPNSPLHF
CDR3nt: TGTGCCAGCAGAGGAGTGTCGCCTAATTCACCCCTCCACTTT

v_gene: TRBV24-1
abundance: .
j_gene: TRBJ1-2
d_gene: .
CDR3aa: CATSDSDGSGNTF
CDR3nt: TGTGCCACCAGTGATTCAGACGGCTCTGGAAACACCTTC

v_gene: TRBV12-5
abundance: few
j_gene: TRBJ1-5
d_gene: TRBD1
CDR3aa: CASGLASGDRNQPQHF
CDR3nt: TGTGCTAGTGGTTTGGCATCGGGGGACAGGAATCAGCCCCAGCATTTT

v_gene: TRBV25-1
abundance: .
j_gene: TRBJ1-1
d_gene: .
CDR3aa: CASSGTPGANTEAFF
CDR3nt: TGTGCCAGCAGTGGTACCCCGGGGGCGAACACTGAAGCTTTCTTT

v_gene: TRBV2
abundance: many
j_gene: TRBJ1-5
d_gene: .
CDR3aa: CASSEALRGLEHF
CDR3nt: TGTGCCAGCAGTGAAGCGCTTCGAGGCCTGGAGCATTTT

v_gene: TRBV7-8
abundance: .
j_gene: TRBJ1-2
d_gene: TRBD1
CDR3aa: CASSLATGSGYGYTF
CDR3nt: TGTGCCAGCAGCTTAGCGACAGGGTCTGGCTATGGCTACACCTTC

v_gene: TRBV7-2
abundance: few
j_gene: TRBJ1-2
d_gene: .
CDR3aa: CASSQSAGQTNYGYTF
CDR3nt: TGTGCCAGCAGCCAAAGCGCGGGACAAACTAACTATGGCTACACCTTC

v_gene: TRBV2
abundance: few
j_gene: TRBJ2-7
d_gene: TRBD2
CDR3aa: CASSPQLAGVGEQYF
CDR3nt: TGTGCCAGCAGCCCCCAACTAGCGGGAGTGGGCGAGCAGTACTTC

v_gene: TRBV7-9
abundance: many
j_gene: TRBJ1-2
d_gene: .
CDR3aa: CASSPGDYGYTF
CDR3nt: TGTGCCAGCAGTCCAGGGGACTATGGCTACACCTTC

v_gene: TRBV29-1
abundance: many
j_gene: TRBJ2-7
d_gene: TRBD1
CDR3aa: CSASGTGGYEQYF
CDR3nt: TGCAGCGCTTCCGGGACAGGGGGATACGAGCAGTACTTC

v_gene: TRBV7-2
abundance: many
j_gene: TRBJ2-5
d_gene: .
CDR3aa: CASSSVAGPGAQYF
CDR3nt: TGTGCCAGCAGCTCCGTAGCGGGTCCAGGGGCCCAGTACTTC

v_gene: TRBV5-4
abundance: .
j_gene: TRBJ1-5
d_gene: .
CDR3aa: CASSKGTDSNQPQHF
CDR3nt: TGTGCCAGCAGCAAAGGGACGGACAGCAATCAGCCCCAGCATTTT

v_gene: TRBV10-3
abundance: .
j_gene: TRBJ2-2
d_gene: TRBD1
CDR3aa: CASSPTGAGTGELFF
CDR3nt: TGTGCCAGCAGTCCGACAGGGGCCGGTACCGGGGAGCTGTTTTTT

v_gene: TRBV19
abundance: many
j_gene: TRBJ1-6
d_gene: .
CDR3aa: CASSMEGRHNSPLHF
CDR3nt: TGTGCCAGTAGTATGGAGGGAAGACATAATTCACCCCTCCACTTT

v_gene: TRBV6-1
abundance: .
j_gene: TRBJ2-7
d_gene: TRBD2
CDR3aa: CASSELAGAYYEQYF
CDR3nt: TGTGCCAGCAGTGAACTAGCGGGAGCCTACTACGAGCAGTACTTC

v_gene: TRBV7-8
abundance: .
j_gene: TRBJ2-7
d_gene: TRBD2
CDR3aa: CASSSRTSAAEPYF
CDR3nt: TGTGCCAGCAGCTCCCGCACTAGCGCCGCGGAGCCGTACTTC